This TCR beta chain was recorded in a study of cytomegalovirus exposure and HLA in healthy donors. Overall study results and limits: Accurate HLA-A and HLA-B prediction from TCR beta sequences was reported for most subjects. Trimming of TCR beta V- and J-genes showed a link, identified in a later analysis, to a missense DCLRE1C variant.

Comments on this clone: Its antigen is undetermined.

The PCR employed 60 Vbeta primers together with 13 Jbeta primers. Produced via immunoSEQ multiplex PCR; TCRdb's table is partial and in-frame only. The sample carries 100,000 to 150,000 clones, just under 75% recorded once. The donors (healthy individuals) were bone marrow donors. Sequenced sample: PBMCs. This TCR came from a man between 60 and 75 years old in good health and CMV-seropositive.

Here the CDR3 reads CASTIDRGRNEQYF. DNA of the CDR3: TGTGCCAGCACCATTGACAGGGGGCGGAACGAGCAGTACTTC. The chain has TRBV28 and TRBJ2-7, with 10 bases fitting TRBD1. The germline V gene has CDR1 MDHEN and CDR2 SYDVKM. Germline trimming cut 7 bases from V and 5 bases from J; bases unmatched to any gene: 8. This CDR3 contains 14 residues.